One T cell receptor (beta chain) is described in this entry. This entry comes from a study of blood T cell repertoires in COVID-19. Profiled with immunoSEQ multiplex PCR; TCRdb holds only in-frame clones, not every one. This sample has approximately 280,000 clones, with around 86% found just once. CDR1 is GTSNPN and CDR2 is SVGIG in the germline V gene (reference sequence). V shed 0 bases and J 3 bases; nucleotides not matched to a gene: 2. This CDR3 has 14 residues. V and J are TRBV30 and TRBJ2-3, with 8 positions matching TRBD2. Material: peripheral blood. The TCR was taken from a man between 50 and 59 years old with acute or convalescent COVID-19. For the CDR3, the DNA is TGTGCCTGGAGTGTTTCGGGGGGGACAGATACGCAGTATTTT. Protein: CAWSVSGGTDTQYF.